Shown below are 21 T cell receptor beta chains from a single sample sequenced in a study of vaccination and CD4 T cells after COVID-19 (dated by TCRdb to the early 2020s). The antigens these receptors bind are not known. Preparation of the library involved PCR. The sequencing machine was an Illumina iSeq 100. DNA from cultured CD4+ T cells underwent TCR sequencing with the Oncomine TCR Beta short-read assay at the Johns Hopkins FTIC core. Using fastp at Q25 and MiXCR, TCRdb reprocessed the public reads and kept productive beta chains. Each CDR3 protein appears once, grouped with its most common genes and DNA. A total of 20,000 to 30,000 distinct CDR3 sequences appear in this sample, approximately 49% of them only once. In total, the top ten clones hold about 5.9% of the sample. The sample's treatment or condition label is to be understood as: roughly ten-day PBMC culture with coronavirus spike peptide pools or control peptides (ViraFEST assay).

The source material was CD4+ T cells from blood, cultured in vitro. The source of these receptors is a human donor who had recovered from COVID-19.

This sequence joins TRBV20-1 and TRBJ2-7, with unresolved D. Germline V gives CDR1 DFQATT, CDR2 SNEGSKA (reference sequence). The CDR3 loop spans 15 amino acids. V was trimmed by 5 bases and J by 0 bases, leaving 17 bases between them. The chain's CDR3 is CSAAPEAESSYEQYF. The CDR3 DNA follows: TGCAGTGCTGCGCCCGAGGCAGAGAGCTCCTACGAGCAGTACTTC.

This clonotype came up a few times. This chain connects TRBV20-1 to TRBJ1-6, with 9 bases lining up with TRBD1. CDR1 is DFQATT, CDR2 SNEGSKA, per germline (reference sequence). CDR3 length: 14 amino acids. J lost 7 bases, V lost 6 bases, and 7 bases had no gene match. The CDR3 loop reads CSAQRQGGNSPLHF. CDR3 DNA sequence: TGCAGTGCCCAACGACAGGGGGGGAATTCACCCCTCCACTTT.

In its sample, this clonotype was seen a few times. The chain couples TRBV30 to TRBJ1-5; TRBD1 aligns across 7 bases. V lost 8 bases, J lost 5 bases, and 6 bases stayed unmatched. The CDR3 runs to 12 residues. The germline V gene has CDR1 GTSNPN and CDR2 SVGIG (reference sequence). CDR3 sequence: CAENRGDQPQHF. CDR3 nucleotide sequence: TGTGCCGAGAACAGGGGTGATCAGCCCCAGCATTTT.

The J gene is TRBJ2-7, the V gene TRBV11-1, with 8 bases fitting TRBD1. The junction had 7 bases not matched to a gene; V was cut back by 3 bases and J by 6 bases. Looked up from germline, CDR1 is SGHAT and CDR2 is FQDESV (reference sequence). This CDR3 is built from 14 residues. CDR3 protein: CASSFRQGALEQYF. The CDR3 DNA reads TGTGCCAGCAGCTTTCGGCAGGGGGCTCTCGAGCAGTACTTC.

The J gene is TRBJ1-6, the V gene TRBV18; D perhaps matches TRBD1 (6 bases). CDR1 and CDR2 (germline): KGHSH, LQKENI. The CDR3 is 16 residues long. V lost 3 bases and J 7 bases, leaving 16 bases between the germline ends. CDR3 sequence reads: CASSPYSTGTNSPLHF. Here the CDR3 DNA reads TGTGCCAGCTCACCGTACTCGACAGGAACAAATTCACCCCTCCACTTT.

The gene calls are TRBV2 and TRBJ2-1; 7 nucleotides align to TRBD1. The germline V gene has CDR1 SNHLY and CDR2 FYNNEI. The length of the CDR3 is 14 residues. J lost 4 bases, V lost 7 bases, and 7 bases had no gene match. The CDR3 is CASIAGGKYNEQFF. The CDR3 nucleotides are TGTGCCAGCATTGCAGGGGGAAAGTACAATGAGCAGTTCTTC. Supplemented by reference TRBV2 and TRBJ2-1, the full variable domain reads EPEVTQTPSHQVTQMGQEVILRCVPISNHLYFYWYRQILGQKVEFLVSFYNNEISEKSEIFDDQFSVERPDGSNFTLKIRSTKLEDSAMYFCASIAGGKYNEQFFGPGTRLTVL.

This clonotype has only a few counts. This sequence joins TRBV20-1 and TRBJ1-4; possible D gene TRBD1, 5 bases. The germline gives CDR1 DFQATT, CDR2 SNEGSKA (reference sequence). Trimming removed 1 base from V and 4 bases from J, with 13 bases in between. The CDR3 contains 15 residues. The CDR3 reads CSARVPSGINEKLFF. CDR3 DNA sequence: TGCAGTGCTAGAGTCCCCTCAGGGATTAATGAAAAACTGTTTTTT.

This clonotype was found a few times. CDR3 DNA: TGTGCCAGCAGCTTAGCGCCGGGAGTGGGAGAGACCCAGTACTTC. It specifies CASSLAPGVGETQYF. The chain recombines TRBV7-8 with TRBJ2-5; possible D gene TRBD2, 6 bases. The CDR3 runs to 15 residues. Germline V gives CDR1 SGHVS, CDR2 FQNEAQ. V shed 0 bases and J shed 4 bases, with 12 bases lying between them.

V gene TRBV5-1 combines with J gene TRBJ1-5, with D perhaps matching TRBD1 (5 bases). Per germline, CDR1 SGHRS and CDR2 YFSETQ. There are 15 residues in the CDR3. V shed 4 bases and J shed 6 bases, with 17 bases lying between them. The CDR3 is CASSPRVGAIQPQHF. The CDR3 DNA reads as TGCGCCAGCAGCCCACGGGTCGGGGCCATTCAGCCCCAGCATTTT.

V is TRBV20-1 and J is TRBJ1-1, with 11 bases aligning to TRBD1. Unmatched junction bases numbered 7, after V lost 1 base and J lost 0 bases. The CDR3 runs to 17 residues. Germline CDR1 DFQATT, CDR2 SNEGSKA (reference sequence). CDR3 bases: TGCAGTGCTAGAGTTTGGGACAGGGGGGGGATGAACACTGAAGCTTTCTTT. Its translation: CSARVWDRGGMNTEAFF.

The table lists this clonotype with a few counts. The chain is built from TRBV11-3 and TRBJ1-5; 9 bases agree with TRBD1. The trim removed 5 bases at V and 4 bases at J, leaving 3 bases unmatched. Germline V gives CDR1 SGHNT, CDR2 YENEEA. This CDR3 comprises 14 residues. The CDR3 is CASSRGQGNQPQHF. CDR3 DNA sequence: TGTGCCAGCAGCCGGGGACAGGGTAATCAGCCCCAGCATTTT.

The rearrangement uses TRBV28 and TRBJ2-7, with a tentative D call TRBD2 (7 bases). Germline loops: CDR1 MDHEN, CDR2 SYDVKM. The CDR3 spans 14 residues. V was trimmed by 7 bases and J by 8 bases, leaving 21 bases between them. DNA for the CDR3: TGTGCCAGCACCCCCGGGGGGCGCCCCATCCAGCAGTACTTC. This codes for CASTPGGRPIQQYF. Full variable domain (remainder filled in from reference TRBV28 and TRBJ2-7): DVKVTQSSRYLVKRTGEKVFLECVQDMDHENMFWYRQDPGLGLRLIYFSYDVKMKEKGDIPEGYSVSREKKERFSLILESASTNQTSMYLCASTPGGRPIQQYFGPGTRLTVT.

The chain uses TRBV11-3 and TRBJ2-5; no definite D call. CDR1 is SGHNT, CDR2 YENEEA, per germline. The V end was cut by 3 bases, the J end by 5 bases, with 10 bases between. The length of the CDR3 is 13 residues. Here the CDR3 DNA reads TGTGCCAGCAGCTTCTCACCAAGGGAGACCCAGTACTTC. Protein sequence: CASSFSPRETQYF. The full variable domain, its missing parts supplied by reference TRBV11-3 and TRBJ2-5, is EAGVVQSPRYKIIEKKQPVAFWCNPISGHNTLYWYLQNLGQGPELLIRYENEEAVDDSQLPKDRFSAERLKGVDSTLKIQPAELGDSAVYLCASSFSPRETQYFGPGTRLLVL.

The V gene is TRBV9, the J gene TRBJ2-5; 8 bases map to TRBD2. This CDR3 has 13 amino acids. Germline V gives CDR1 SGDLS, CDR2 YYNGEE. V shed 5 bases and J 5 bases; nucleotides not matched to a gene: 5. The CDR3 protein is CASSRRLAETQYF. The DNA of the CDR3 is TGTGCCAGCAGTCGCAGACTAGCGGAGACCCAGTACTTC.

The CDR3 spells CASRHRAGGLSGYNEQFF. CDR3 sequence (DNA): TGTGCCAGCAGGCACAGAGCGGGAGGCCTATCGGGATACAATGAGCAGTTCTTC. The rearrangement links TRBV7-2 to TRBJ2-1, with 9 nucleotides matching TRBD2. The ends lost 6 bases at V and 4 bases at J; junction bases unmatched: 16. Germline CDR1 and CDR2: SGHTA and FQGNSA. The CDR3 contains 18 residues.

This clonotype was seen only once. This chain connects TRBV10-2 to TRBJ2-2, with TRBD1 matching over 7 bases. Germline V gives CDR1 WSHSY, CDR2 SAAADI. The CDR3 spans 13 residues. Trimming cost V 6 bases and J 5 bases; bases outside gene matches: 3. The CDR3: CASRTGETGELFF. The CDR3 coding sequence is TGCGCCAGCAGAACAGGGGAGACCGGGGAGCTGTTTTTT.

A few counts support this clonotype. The rearrangement links TRBV7-2 to TRBJ1-1, with D unclear. The CDR3 length is 16 residues. Germline loops: CDR1 SGHTA, CDR2 FQGNSA. The V gene lost 2 bases and the J gene lost 0 bases, with 13 bases spanning the gap. This CDR3 reads CASSLRRRGVNTEAFF. CDR3 DNA: TGTGCCAGCAGCTTAAGGCGGCGGGGAGTGAACACTGAAGCTTTCTTT.

V usage is TRBV20-1 and J usage is TRBJ1-1; D is uncertain. CDR3 length: 11 amino acids. Germline CDR1 reads DFQATT; CDR2 reads SNEGSKA (reference sequence). Deletions cut 6 bases from V and 6 bases from J, with 11 bases between. The CDR3 here is CSARFGAEAFF. The CDR3, as DNA: TGCAGTGCCCGATTCGGGGCTGAAGCTTTCTTT.

This clonotype was observed a single time. The J gene is TRBJ1-2, the V gene TRBV27, with 7 nucleotides matching TRBD1. Looked up from germline, CDR1 is MNHEY and CDR2 is SMNVEV (reference sequence). The CDR3 runs to 16 residues. Germline trimming cut 6 bases from V and 2 bases from J; bases unmatched to any gene: 12. CDR3 region: CASSPTLDRVNYGYTF. CDR3 DNA sequence: TGTGCCAGCAGCCCAACCTTAGACAGGGTGAACTATGGCTACACCTTC.

The sample holds a few counts of this clonotype. The rearrangement links TRBV18 to TRBJ2-5, with 13 bases identical to TRBD2. V shed 3 bases, J shed 3 bases, and the junction held 1 base outside the gene matches. Germline CDR1 is KGHSH and CDR2 is LQKENI. The CDR3 is 15 amino acids. DNA for the CDR3: TGTGCCAGCTCACCTGGGACTAGCGGGGAAGAGACCCAGTACTTC. This sequence encodes CASSPGTSGEETQYF.

The rearrangement uses TRBV5-5 and TRBJ2-3, with 7 bases that match TRBD1. The CDR3 length is 16 residues. After removal of 1 base from V and 2 bases from J, the junction contained 7 bases not matched to a gene. Germline CDR1 and CDR2: SGHKS and YYEKEE (reference sequence). As DNA, the CDR3 is TGTGCCAGCAGCTTGTTGGACAGGTCCTTCACAGATACGCAGTATTTT. Translated: CASSLLDRSFTDTQYF.